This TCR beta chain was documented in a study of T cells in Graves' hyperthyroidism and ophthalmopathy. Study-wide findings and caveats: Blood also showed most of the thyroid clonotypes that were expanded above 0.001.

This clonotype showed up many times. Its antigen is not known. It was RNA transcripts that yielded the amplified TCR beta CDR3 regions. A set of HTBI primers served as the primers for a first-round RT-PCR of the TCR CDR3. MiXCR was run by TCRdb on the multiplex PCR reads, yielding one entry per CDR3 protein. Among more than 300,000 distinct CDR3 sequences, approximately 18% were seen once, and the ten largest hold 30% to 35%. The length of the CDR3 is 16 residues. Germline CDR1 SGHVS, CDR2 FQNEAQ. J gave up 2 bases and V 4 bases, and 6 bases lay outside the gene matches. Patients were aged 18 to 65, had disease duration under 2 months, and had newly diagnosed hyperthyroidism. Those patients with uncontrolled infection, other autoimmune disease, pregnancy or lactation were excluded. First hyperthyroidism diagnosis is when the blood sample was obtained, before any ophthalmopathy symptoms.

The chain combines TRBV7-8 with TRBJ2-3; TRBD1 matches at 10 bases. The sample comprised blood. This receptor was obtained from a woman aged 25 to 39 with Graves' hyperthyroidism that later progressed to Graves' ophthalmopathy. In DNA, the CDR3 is TGTGCCAGCAGCTGGCGGACAGGGGGATTCACAGATACGCAGTATTTT. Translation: CASSWRTGGFTDTQYF.